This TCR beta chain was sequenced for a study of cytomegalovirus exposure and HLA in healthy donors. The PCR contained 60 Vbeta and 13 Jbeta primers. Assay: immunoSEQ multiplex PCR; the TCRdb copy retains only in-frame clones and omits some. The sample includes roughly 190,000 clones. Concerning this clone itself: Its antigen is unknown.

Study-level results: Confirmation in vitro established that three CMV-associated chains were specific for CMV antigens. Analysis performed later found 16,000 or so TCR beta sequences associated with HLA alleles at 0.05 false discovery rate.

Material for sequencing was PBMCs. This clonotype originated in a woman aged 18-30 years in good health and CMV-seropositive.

The DNA for the CDR3 is TGTGCCAGCTCACCAGGGACAGGGCCTCGGGAGCAGTACTTC. It yields the protein CASSPGTGPREQYF. This chain links TRBV18 with TRBJ2-7, with 9 positions matching TRBD1. The CDR3 is 14 amino acids. The germline V gene has CDR1 KGHSH and CDR2 LQKENI. After removal of 2 bases from V and 7 bases from J, the junction contained 6 bases not matched to a gene.